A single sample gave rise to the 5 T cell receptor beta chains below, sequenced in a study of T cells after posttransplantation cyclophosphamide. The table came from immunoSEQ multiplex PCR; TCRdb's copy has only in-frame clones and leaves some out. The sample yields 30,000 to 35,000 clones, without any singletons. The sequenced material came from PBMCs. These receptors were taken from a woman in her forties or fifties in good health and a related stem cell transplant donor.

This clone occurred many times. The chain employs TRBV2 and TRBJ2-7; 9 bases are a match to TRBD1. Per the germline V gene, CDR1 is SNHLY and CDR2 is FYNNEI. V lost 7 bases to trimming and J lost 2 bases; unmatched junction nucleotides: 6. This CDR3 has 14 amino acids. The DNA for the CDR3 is TGTGCCAGCAAAACCGGGACAGGGACCTACGAGCAGTACTTC. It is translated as CASKTGTGTYEQYF. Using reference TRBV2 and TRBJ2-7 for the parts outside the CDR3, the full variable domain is EPEVTQTPSHQVTQMGQEVILRCVPISNHLYFYWYRQILGQKVEFLVSFYNNEISEKSEIFDDQFSVERPDGSNFTLKIRSTKLEDSAMYFCASKTGTGTYEQYFGPGTRLTVT.

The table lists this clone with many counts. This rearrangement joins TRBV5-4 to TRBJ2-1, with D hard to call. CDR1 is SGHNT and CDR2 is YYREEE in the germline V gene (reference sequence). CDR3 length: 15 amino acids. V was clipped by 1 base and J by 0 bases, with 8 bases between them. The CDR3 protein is CASSLTERSYNEQFF. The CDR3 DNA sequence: TGTGCCAGCAGCTTGACGGAGCGCTCCTACAATGAGCAGTTCTTC. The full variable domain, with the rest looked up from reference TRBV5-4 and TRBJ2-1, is ETGVTQSPTHLIKTRGQQVTLRCSSQSGHNTVSWYQQALGQGPQFIFQYYREEENGRGNFPPRFSGLQFPNYSSELNVNALELDDSALYLCASSLTERSYNEQFFGPGTRLTVL.

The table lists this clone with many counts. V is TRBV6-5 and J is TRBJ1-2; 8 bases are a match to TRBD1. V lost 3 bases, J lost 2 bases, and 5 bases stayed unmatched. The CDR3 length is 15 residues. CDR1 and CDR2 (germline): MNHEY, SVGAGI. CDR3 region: CASSYLDRVNYGYTF. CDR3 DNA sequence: TGTGCCAGCAGTTATTTGGACAGGGTAAACTATGGCTACACCTTC.

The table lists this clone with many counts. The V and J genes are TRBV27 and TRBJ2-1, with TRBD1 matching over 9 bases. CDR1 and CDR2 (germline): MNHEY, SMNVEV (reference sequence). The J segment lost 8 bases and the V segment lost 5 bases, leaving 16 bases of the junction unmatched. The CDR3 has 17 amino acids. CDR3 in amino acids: CASSPSNPGQGSHEQFF. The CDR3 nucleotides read TGTGCCAGCAGTCCGTCAAACCCGGGACAGGGATCCCATGAGCAGTTCTTC.

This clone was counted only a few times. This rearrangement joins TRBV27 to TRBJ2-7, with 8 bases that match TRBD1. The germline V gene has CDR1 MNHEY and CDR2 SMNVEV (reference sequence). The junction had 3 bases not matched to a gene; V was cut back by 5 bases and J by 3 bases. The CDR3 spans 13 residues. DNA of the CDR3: TGTGCCAGCAGTATGGACAGGGACTACGAGCAGTACTTC. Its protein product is CASSMDRDYEQYF.